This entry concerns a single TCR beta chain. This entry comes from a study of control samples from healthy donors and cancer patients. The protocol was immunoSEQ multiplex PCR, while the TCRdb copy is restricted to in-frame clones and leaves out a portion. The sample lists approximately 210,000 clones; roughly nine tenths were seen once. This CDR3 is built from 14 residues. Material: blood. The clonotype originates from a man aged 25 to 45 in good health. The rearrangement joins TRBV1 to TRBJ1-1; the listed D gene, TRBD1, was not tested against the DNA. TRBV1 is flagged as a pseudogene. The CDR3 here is CTSSQERQGTEAFF. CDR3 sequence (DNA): TGCACCAGCAGCCAAGAGAGACAGGGCACTGAAGCTTTCTTT.